This TCR beta chain was retrieved from a study of blood T cell repertoires in COVID-19. Study context: The United States, Italy and Spain were the sources of the acute and convalescent COVID-19 samples.

Participants' reported clinical history set cohort assignment. Symptom resolution, clearance, or two negative PCRs marked the recovered donors of Cohort 3. Authors' data handling: Researchers report that nucleated cell counts were estimated from reference gene primer amplification. The data were produced by immunoSEQ multiplex PCR, yet TCRdb's version contains in-frame clones alone and is incomplete. The V and J calls and clone size were taken over from that table, and D and trimming were inferred from the DNA. Among 300,000 or so clones listed, around 90% were seen once. This TCR was sampled from a woman in her thirties who had recovered from COVID-19. Material: PBMCs or T cells enriched from blood (not recorded which).

CDR3 region: CASSVLRSGAEAFF. In nucleotides, the CDR3 is TGTGCCAGCAGCGTCCTGAGGTCGGGAGCTGAAGCTTTCTTT. The V call is TRBV7-8, the J call TRBJ1-1; D remains ambiguous. The V gene lost 5 bases and the J gene lost 6 bases, with 16 bases spanning the gap. Germline loops: CDR1 SGHVS, CDR2 FQNEAQ. This CDR3 is 14 amino acids long.